These 18 T cell receptor beta chains were sequenced from one sample in a study of beta chain features in type 1 diabetes. Findings of the study overall: Patients with Type 1 diabetes showed moderately but significantly shorter TCRB CDR3s in all four CD4+ subsets.

The study reverse transcribed the entire isolated RNA, so it sequenced expressed TCRB transcripts. Sequenced by immunoSEQ multiplex PCR; TCRdb stores in-frame clones only, minus some. Of 100,000 to 150,000 clones listed, around a sixth are singletons. No cognate antigen is known for these TCRs. Material for sequencing was central memory CD4+ T cells from blood. The receptor set was obtained from a man between 18 and 35 years old with type 1 diabetes.

In its sample, this clone was seen a few times. The V call is TRBV9, the J call TRBJ2-7, with D perhaps matching TRBD1 or TRBD2 (6 bases each). Germline assignment: CDR1 SGDLS and CDR2 YYNGEE. Trimming cost V 0 bases and J 7 bases, with 23 bases left between them. The CDR3 has 17 amino acids. The CDR3 nucleotides are TGTGCCAGCAGCGTAGGGGGGGCCAGTGCCCTCGCGATGGAGCAGTACTTC. Translating gives CASSVGGASALAMEQYF. Drawing the rest from reference TRBV9 and TRBJ2-7, the complete variable domain is DSGVTQTPKHLITATGQRVTLRCSPRSGDLSVYWYQQSLDQGLQFLIQYYNGEERAKGNILERFSAQQFPDLHSELNLSSLELGDSALYFCASSVGGASALAMEQYFGPGTRLTVT.

The V gene is TRBV7-9, the J gene TRBJ2-7; the D is unclear. V was clipped by 5 bases and J by 3 bases, with 5 bases between them. CDR1 and CDR2 (germline): SEHNR, FQNEAQ (reference sequence). This CDR3 has 11 residues. CDR3 nucleotides: TGTGCCAGCAGCATCAGCTACGAGCAGTACTTC. This codes for CASSISYEQYF.

This sequence joins TRBV9 and TRBJ1-6; no clear D gene. CDR3 length equals 12 residues. Germline CDR1 is SGDLS and CDR2 is YYNGEE. V gave up 3 bases and J gave up 7 bases, with 5 bases separating them. The CDR3 nucleotides are TGTGCCAGCAGCGGGTTCAATTCACCCCTCCACTTT. It translates to CASSGFNSPLHF.

V is TRBV5-4 and J is TRBJ2-7, with 10 bases fitting TRBD1. Trimming removed 3 bases from V and 9 bases from J; junction bases left unmatched: 3. The CDR3 is made up of 12 amino acids. CDR1 is SGHNT and CDR2 is YYREEE in the germline V gene (reference sequence). Here the CDR3 reads CASSSGTGVQYF. The DNA of the CDR3 is TGTGCCAGCAGCTCCGGGACAGGGGTGCAGTACTTC.

This clone was counted at least ten times. The gene calls are TRBV2 and TRBJ1-5; D gene ambiguous. This CDR3 has 13 residues. The germline V and J ends were trimmed by 4 bases and 7 bases, with 11 bases remaining between them. Germline loops: CDR1 SNHLY, CDR2 FYNNEI. The CDR3 reads CASSGTVSQPQHF. The CDR3 region has the DNA TGTGCCAGCAGTGGAACAGTCTCGCAGCCCCAGCATTTT.

This clone was counted only a few times. V is TRBV5-1 and J is TRBJ2-7; a possible D gene is TRBD2 (5 bases). The V gene's germline CDR1 is SGHRS and CDR2 YFSETQ. The V end was cut by 7 bases, the J end by 0 bases, with 17 bases between. This CDR3 region has 15 residues. The CDR3 sequence: CASSRGTVSSYEQYF. Written as DNA, the CDR3 is TGCGCCAGCTCCCGGGGAACCGTAAGCTCCTACGAGCAGTACTTC. Combining the CDR3 with reference TRBV5-1 and TRBJ2-7 gives the whole variable domain KAGVTQTPRYLIKTRGQQVTLSCSPISGHRSVSWYQQTPGQGLQFLFEYFSETQRNKGNFPGRFSGRQFSNSRSEMNVSTLELGDSALYLCASSRGTVSSYEQYFGPGTRLTVT.

This CDR3 reads CASRAGGLAGELFF. The CDR3 region has the DNA TGTGCCAGCAGAGCGGGGGGGCTGGCCGGGGAGCTGTTTTTT. V is TRBV7-2 and J is TRBJ2-2; 10 bases map to TRBD2. With V trimmed by 6 bases and J by 6 bases, 4 bases remained unmatched. The CDR3 is made up of 14 amino acids. Germline CDR1 SGHTA, CDR2 FQGNSA. Complete variable domain (other parts from reference TRBV7-2 and TRBJ2-2): GAGVSQSPSNKVTEKGKDVELRCDPISGHTALYWYRQSLGQGLEFLIYFQGNSAPDKSGLPSDRFSAERTGGSVSTLTIQRTQQEDSAVYLCASRAGGLAGELFFGEGSRLTVL.

Comments on this clone: The same CDR3 arises from other DNA sequences in this sample as well. The rearrangement uses TRBV27 and TRBJ2-5, with D perhaps matching TRBD1 (5 bases). Germline loops: CDR1 MNHEY, CDR2 SMNVEV (reference sequence). The CDR3 is 13 amino acids. Between the trimmed V and J ends, which lost 2 bases and 5 bases, there was a span of 9 bases. In DNA form, the CDR3 reads TGTGCCAGCAGTTTACTCCCAGGGGAGACCCAGTACTTC. This encodes CASSLLPGETQYF.

The V and J genes are TRBV10-3 and TRBJ1-4, with D hard to call. This CDR3 has 15 amino acids. V lost 10 bases, J lost 4 bases, and 19 bases lay in between. The germline V gene has CDR1 ENHRY and CDR2 SYGVKD. CDR3 sequence (DNA): TGTGCCACCGCGGAATTTCAAGCGAGTAATGAAAAACTGTTTTTT. Translating it yields CATAEFQASNEKLFF.

J is TRBJ2-7 and V is TRBV7-9; a possible D gene is TRBD1 (6 bases). The germline V gene encodes CDR1 SEHNR and CDR2 FQNEAQ (reference sequence). The length of the CDR3 is 13 residues. The V gene lost 5 bases and the J gene lost 4 bases, with 12 bases spanning the gap. The CDR3 is CASSIDRTYEQYF. CDR3 nucleotide sequence: TGTGCCAGCAGCATCGACAGGACGTACGAGCAGTACTTC.

The chain joins TRBV15 to TRBJ1-2, with D tentatively TRBD1 (6 bases). Germline V gene lookup returns CDR1 LNHNV and CDR2 YYDKDF (reference sequence). The CDR3 length is 17 residues. Trimming removed 0 bases from V and 1 base from J, with 15 bases in between. The CDR3 DNA follows: TGTGCCACCAGCAGAGATCTGGGGGCCGTGGATAACTATGGCTACACCTTC. Its protein product is CATSRDLGAVDNYGYTF. The whole variable domain, remainder taken from reference TRBV15 and TRBJ1-2, is DAMVIQNPRYQVTQFGKPVTLSCSQTLNHNVMYWYQQKSSQAPKLLFHYYDKDFNNEADTPDNFQSRRPNTSFCFLDIRSPGLGDTAMYLCATSRDLGAVDNYGYTFGSGTRLTVV.

The chain combines TRBV5-1 with TRBJ1-2, with D perhaps matching TRBD1 (5 bases). Germline V lookup: CDR1 SGHRS, CDR2 YFSETQ. V was clipped by 0 bases and J by 8 bases, with 26 bases between them. This CDR3 region has 18 residues. CDR3 residues: CASSLGPDPTQGWSGYTF. In nucleotides, the CDR3 is TGCGCCAGCAGCTTGGGCCCCGACCCAACGCAGGGATGGAGCGGCTACACCTTC.

V gene TRBV30 combines with J gene TRBJ2-5; D ambiguous. CDR3 length: 13 residues. Trimming shortened V by 0 bases and J by 1 base, and 6 bases separated the two germline ends. Germline CDR1 reads GTSNPN; CDR2 reads SVGIG (reference sequence). CDR3 in amino acids: CAWSVGIQETQYF. Written as DNA, the CDR3 is TGTGCCTGGAGTGTAGGTATCCAAGAGACCCAGTACTTC.

Only a few counts were recorded for this clone. The chain joins TRBV30 to TRBJ2-1; D uncertain. Germline-derived CDR1 and CDR2 are GTSNPN and SVGIG (reference sequence). The V end was cut by 0 bases, the J end by 5 bases, with 5 bases between. The CDR3 is 12 residues long. The CDR3 is CAWSVRDNEQFF. Written as DNA, the CDR3 is TGTGCCTGGAGTGTACGAGACAATGAGCAGTTCTTC.

The chain joins TRBV10-3 to TRBJ2-3; tentatively, D is TRBD1 or TRBD2 (5 bases each). The germline CDR1 and CDR2 sequences are ENHRY and SYGVKD. Trimming stripped 0 bases from V and 0 bases from J, with 10 bases between. CDR3 length equals 16 residues. The CDR3 sequence is CAISESMGVSTDTQYF. CDR3 DNA sequence: TGTGCCATCAGTGAGTCGATGGGGGTTAGCACAGATACGCAGTATTTT.

This clone was counted a few times. The CDR3 DNA is TGCGCCAGCAGCTGGGGCCCTCCGGGACTAGCGGCCCCTGGGCGGTTCTTC. Encoded protein: CASSWGPPGLAAPGRFF. J is TRBJ2-1 and V is TRBV5-1, with TRBD2 matching over 11 bases. With V trimmed by 3 bases and J by 15 bases, 20 bases remained unmatched. CDR3 length equals 17 residues. Looked up from germline, CDR1 is SGHRS and CDR2 is YFSETQ.

This clone was observed a few times. V is TRBV27 and J is TRBJ1-1, with TRBD1 matching 8 bases. With V trimmed by 6 bases and J by 1 base, 7 bases remained unmatched. CDR3 length: 15 residues. Germline V gives CDR1 MNHEY, CDR2 SMNVEV (reference sequence). For the CDR3, the DNA is TGTGCCAGCAGCTCCCCTACAGGGGGGAACACTGAAGCTTTCTTT. Protein: CASSSPTGGNTEAFF.

The CDR3 DNA sequence: TGTGCCACCAGCAGAGGACAGGGACTTTCCTACGAGCAGTACTTC. This codes for CATSRGQGLSYEQYF. The V call is TRBV15, the J call TRBJ2-7; D may be TRBD1 (7 bases). Trimming took 1 base from V and 1 from J, leaving 11 bases between them. Germline V gives CDR1 LNHNV, CDR2 YYDKDF (reference sequence). The CDR3 has 15 amino acids.